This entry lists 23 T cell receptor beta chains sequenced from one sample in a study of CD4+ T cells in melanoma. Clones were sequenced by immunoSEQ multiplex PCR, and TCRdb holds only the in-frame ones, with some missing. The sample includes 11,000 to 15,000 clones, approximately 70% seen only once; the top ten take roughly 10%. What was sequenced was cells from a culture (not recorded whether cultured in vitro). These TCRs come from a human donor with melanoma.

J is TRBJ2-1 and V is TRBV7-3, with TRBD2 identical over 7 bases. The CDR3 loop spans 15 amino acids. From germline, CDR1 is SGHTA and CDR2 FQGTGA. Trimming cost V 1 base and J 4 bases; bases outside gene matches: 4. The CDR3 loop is CASSLRGGVYNEQFF. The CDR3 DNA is TGTGCCAGCAGCTTAAGGGGGGGGGTTTACAATGAGCAGTTCTTC.

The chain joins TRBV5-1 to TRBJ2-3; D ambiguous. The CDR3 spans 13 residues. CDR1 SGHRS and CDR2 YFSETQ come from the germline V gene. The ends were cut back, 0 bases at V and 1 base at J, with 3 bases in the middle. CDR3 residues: CASSLGGTDTQYF. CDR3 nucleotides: TGCGCCAGCAGCTTGGGGGGCACAGATACGCAGTATTTT. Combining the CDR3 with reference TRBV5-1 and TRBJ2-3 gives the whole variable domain KAGVTQTPRYLIKTRGQQVTLSCSPISGHRSVSWYQQTPGQGLQFLFEYFSETQRNKGNFPGRFSGRQFSNSRSEMNVSTLELGDSALYLCASSLGGTDTQYFGPGTRLTVL.

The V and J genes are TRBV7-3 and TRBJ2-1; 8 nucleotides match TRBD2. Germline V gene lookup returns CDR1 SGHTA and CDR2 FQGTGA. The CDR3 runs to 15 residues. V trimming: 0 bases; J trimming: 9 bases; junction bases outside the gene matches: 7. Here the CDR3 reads CASSLTSGASGEQFF. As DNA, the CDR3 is TGTGCCAGCAGCTTAACTAGCGGGGCCTCGGGTGAGCAGTTCTTC.

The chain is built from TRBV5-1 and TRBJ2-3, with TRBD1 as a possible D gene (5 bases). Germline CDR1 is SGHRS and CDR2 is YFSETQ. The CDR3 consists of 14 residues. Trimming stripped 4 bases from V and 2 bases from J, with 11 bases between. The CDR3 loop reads CASSKGPVTDTQYF. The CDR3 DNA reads TGCGCCAGCAGCAAGGGGCCGGTCACAGATACGCAGTATTTT.

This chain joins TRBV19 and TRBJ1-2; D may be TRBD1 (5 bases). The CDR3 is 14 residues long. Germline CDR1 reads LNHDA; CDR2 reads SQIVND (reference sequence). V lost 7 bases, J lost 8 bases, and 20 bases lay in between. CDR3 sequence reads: CASISQGRTGGYTF. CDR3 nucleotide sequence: TGTGCCAGTATTTCTCAGGGCAGAACGGGAGGCTACACCTTC.

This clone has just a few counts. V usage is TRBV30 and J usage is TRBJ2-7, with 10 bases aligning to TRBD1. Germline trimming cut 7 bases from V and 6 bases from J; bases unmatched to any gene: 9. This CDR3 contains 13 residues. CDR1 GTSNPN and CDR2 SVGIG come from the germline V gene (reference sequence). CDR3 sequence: CAYVRDRGVEQYF. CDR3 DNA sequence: TGTGCCTACGTCAGGGACAGGGGCGTCGAGCAGTACTTC.

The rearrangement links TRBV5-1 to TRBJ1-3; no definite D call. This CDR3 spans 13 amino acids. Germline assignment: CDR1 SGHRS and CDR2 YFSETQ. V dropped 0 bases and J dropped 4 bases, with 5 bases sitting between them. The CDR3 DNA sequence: TGCGCCAGCAGCTTGGCCTCGGGAAACACCATATATTTT. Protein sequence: CASSLASGNTIYF.

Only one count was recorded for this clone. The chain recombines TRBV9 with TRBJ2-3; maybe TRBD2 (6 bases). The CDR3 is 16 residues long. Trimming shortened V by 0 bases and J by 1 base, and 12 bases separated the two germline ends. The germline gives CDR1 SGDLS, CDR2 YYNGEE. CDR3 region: CASSVVGERGTDTQYF. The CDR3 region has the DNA TGTGCCAGCAGCGTAGTGGGGGAGCGGGGCACAGATACGCAGTATTTT.

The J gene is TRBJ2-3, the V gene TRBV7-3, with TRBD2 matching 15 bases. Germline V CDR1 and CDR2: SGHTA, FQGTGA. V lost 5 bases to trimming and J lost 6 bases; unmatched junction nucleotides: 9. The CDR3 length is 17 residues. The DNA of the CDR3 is TGTGCCAGCAGCCTTGATGGACTAGCGGGGGGGCCGGATACGCAGTATTTT. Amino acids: CASSLDGLAGGPDTQYF. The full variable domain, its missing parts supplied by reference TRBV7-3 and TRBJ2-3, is GAGVSQTPSNKVTEKGKYVELRCDPISGHTALYWYRQSLGQGPEFLIYFQGTGAADDSGLPNDRFFAVRPEGSVSTLKIQRTERGDSAVYLCASSLDGLAGGPDTQYFGPGTRLTVL.

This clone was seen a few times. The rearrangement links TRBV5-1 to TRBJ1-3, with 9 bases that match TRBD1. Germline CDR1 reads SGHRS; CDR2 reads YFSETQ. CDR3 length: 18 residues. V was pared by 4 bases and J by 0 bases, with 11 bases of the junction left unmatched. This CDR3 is CASSHGTGYGISGNTIYF. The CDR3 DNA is TGCGCCAGCAGCCATGGGACAGGGTATGGTATCTCTGGAAACACCATATATTTT. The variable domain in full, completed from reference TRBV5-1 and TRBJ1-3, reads KAGVTQTPRYLIKTRGQQVTLSCSPISGHRSVSWYQQTPGQGLQFLFEYFSETQRNKGNFPGRFSGRQFSNSRSEMNVSTLELGDSALYLCASSHGTGYGISGNTIYFGEGSWLTVV.

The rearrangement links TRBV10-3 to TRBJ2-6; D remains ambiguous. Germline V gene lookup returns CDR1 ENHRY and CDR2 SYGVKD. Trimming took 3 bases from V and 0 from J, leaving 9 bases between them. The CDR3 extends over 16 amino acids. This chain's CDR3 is CAISDHATSGANVLTF. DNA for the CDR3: TGTGCCATCAGTGATCACGCCACCTCTGGGGCCAACGTCCTGACTTTC.

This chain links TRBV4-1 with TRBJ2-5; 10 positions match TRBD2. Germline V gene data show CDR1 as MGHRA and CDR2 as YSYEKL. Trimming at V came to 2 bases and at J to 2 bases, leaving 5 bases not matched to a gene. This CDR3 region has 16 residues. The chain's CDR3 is CASSQLAGGLQETQYF. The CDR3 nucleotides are TGCGCCAGCAGCCAATTAGCGGGGGGCCTACAAGAGACCCAGTACTTC.

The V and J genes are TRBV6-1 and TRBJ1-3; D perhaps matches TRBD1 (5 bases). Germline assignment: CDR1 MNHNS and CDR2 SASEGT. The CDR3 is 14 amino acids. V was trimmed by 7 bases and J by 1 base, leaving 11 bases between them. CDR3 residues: CASTRGHSGNTIYF. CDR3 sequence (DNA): TGTGCCAGCACCCGAGGACATTCTGGAAACACCATATATTTT.

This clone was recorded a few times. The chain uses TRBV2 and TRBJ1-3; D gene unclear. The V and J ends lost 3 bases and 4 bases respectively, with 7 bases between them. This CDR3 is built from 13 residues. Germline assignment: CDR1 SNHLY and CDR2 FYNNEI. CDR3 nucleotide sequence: TGTGCCAGCAGTGATGTGTGGGGAAACACCATATATTTT. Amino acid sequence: CASSDVWGNTIYF.

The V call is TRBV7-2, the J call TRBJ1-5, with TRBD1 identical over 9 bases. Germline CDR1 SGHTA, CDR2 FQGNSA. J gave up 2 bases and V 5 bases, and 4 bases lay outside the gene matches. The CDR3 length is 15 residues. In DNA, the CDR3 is TGTGCCAGCAGCGCGGACAGGGGACGCAATCAGCCCCAGCATTTT. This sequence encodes CASSADRGRNQPQHF. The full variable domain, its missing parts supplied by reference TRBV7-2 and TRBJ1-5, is GAGVSQSPSNKVTEKGKDVELRCDPISGHTALYWYRQSLGQGLEFLIYFQGNSAPDKSGLPSDRFSAERTGGSVSTLTIQRTQQEDSAVYLCASSADRGRNQPQHFGDGTRLSIL.

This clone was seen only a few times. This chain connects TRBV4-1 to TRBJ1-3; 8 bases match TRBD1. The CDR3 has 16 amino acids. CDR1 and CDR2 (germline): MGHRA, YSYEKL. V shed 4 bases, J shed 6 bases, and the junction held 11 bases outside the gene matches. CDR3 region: CASSLGGQAVLNTIYF. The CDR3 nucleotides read TGCGCCAGCAGCCTCGGGGGACAGGCGGTTTTAAACACCATATATTTT.

CDR3 sequence: CASSGRLGFMNTEAFF. CDR3 DNA sequence: TGTGCCAGCAGCGGGAGGCTCGGCTTCATGAACACTGAAGCTTTCTTT. The rearrangement joins TRBV7-2 to TRBJ1-1; D is uncertain. The CDR3 is 16 residues long. Looked up from germline, CDR1 is SGHTA and CDR2 is FQGNSA. V lost 5 bases and J lost 0, with 16 bases in between.

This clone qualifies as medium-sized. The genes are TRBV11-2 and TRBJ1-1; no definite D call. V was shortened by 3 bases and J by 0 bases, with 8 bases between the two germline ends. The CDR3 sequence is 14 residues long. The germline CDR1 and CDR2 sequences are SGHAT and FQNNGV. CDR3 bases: TGTGCCAGCAGCTTGACGGCTATGAACACTGAAGCTTTCTTT. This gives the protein CASSLTAMNTEAFF.

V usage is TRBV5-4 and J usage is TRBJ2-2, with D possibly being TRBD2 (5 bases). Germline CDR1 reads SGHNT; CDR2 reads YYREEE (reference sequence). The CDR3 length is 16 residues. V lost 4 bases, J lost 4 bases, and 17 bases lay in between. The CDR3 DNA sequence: TGTGCCAGCAGCCGCGGACGGACTCTAACCACCGGGGAGCTGTTTTTT. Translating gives CASSRGRTLTTGELFF. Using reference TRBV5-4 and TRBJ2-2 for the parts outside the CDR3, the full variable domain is ETGVTQSPTHLIKTRGQQVTLRCSSQSGHNTVSWYQQALGQGPQFIFQYYREEENGRGNFPPRFSGLQFPNYSSELNVNALELDDSALYLCASSRGRTLTTGELFFGEGSRLTVL.

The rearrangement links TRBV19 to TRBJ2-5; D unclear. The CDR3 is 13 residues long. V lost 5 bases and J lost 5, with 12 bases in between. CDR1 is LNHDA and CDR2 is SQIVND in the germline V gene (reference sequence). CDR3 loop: CASSGLASETQYF. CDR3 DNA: TGTGCCAGTAGTGGATTAGCTTCGGAGACCCAGTACTTC.

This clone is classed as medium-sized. The CDR3 nucleotides read TGTGCCAGCAGCTCCTCCGCGACCCAGTACTTC. It encodes CASSSSATQYF. The rearrangement links TRBV7-9 to TRBJ2-5; no firm D call. Per germline, CDR1 SEHNR and CDR2 FQNEAQ (reference sequence). The CDR3 has 11 residues. V was trimmed by 4 bases and J by 7 bases, leaving 7 bases between them.

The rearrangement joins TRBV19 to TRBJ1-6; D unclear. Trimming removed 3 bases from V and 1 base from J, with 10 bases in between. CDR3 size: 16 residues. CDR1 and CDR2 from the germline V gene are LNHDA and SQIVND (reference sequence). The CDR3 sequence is CASSILGTSYNSPLHF. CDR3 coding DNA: TGTGCCAGTAGTATTTTGGGAACGTCCTATAATTCACCCCTCCACTTT.

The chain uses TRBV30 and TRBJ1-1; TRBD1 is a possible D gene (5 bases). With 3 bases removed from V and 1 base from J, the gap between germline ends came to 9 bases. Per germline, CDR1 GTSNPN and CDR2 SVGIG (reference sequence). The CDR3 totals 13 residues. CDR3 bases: TGTGCCTGGAGAGGACAACCGAACACTGAAGCTTTCTTT. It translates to CAWRGQPNTEAFF.